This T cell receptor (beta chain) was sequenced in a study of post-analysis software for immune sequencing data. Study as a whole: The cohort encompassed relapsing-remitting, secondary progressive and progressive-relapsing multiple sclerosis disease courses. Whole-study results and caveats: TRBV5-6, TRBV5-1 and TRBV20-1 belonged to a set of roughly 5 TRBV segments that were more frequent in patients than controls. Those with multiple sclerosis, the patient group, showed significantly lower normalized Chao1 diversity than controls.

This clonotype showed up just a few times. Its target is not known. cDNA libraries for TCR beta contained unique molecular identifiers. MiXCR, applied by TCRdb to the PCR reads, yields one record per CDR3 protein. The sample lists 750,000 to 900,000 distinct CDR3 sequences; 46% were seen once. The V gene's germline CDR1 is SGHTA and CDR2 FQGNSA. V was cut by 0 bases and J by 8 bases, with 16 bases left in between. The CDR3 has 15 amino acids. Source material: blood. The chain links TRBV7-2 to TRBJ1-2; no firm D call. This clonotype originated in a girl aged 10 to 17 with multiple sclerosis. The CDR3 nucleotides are TGTGCCAGCAGCTTAGCGATCGGCACAATGGAGGGCTACACCTTC. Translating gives CASSLAIGTMEGYTF.